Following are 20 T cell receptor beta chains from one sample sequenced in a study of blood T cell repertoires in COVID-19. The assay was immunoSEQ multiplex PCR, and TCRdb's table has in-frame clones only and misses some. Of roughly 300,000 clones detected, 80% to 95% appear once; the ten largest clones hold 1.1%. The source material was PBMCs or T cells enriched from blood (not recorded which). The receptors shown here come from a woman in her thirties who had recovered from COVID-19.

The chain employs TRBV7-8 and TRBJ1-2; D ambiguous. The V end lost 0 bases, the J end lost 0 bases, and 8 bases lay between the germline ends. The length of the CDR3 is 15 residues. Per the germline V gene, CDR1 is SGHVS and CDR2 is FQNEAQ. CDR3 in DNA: TGTGCCAGCAGCTTAGCGAGAACGGCTAACTATGGCTACACCTTC. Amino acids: CASSLARTANYGYTF.

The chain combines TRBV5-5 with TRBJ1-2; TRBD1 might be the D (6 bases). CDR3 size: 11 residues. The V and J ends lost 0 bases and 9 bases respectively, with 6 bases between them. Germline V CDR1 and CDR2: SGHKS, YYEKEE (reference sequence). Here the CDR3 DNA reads TGTGCCAGCAGCTTGGGGGGGCGCTACACCTTC. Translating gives CASSLGGRYTF.

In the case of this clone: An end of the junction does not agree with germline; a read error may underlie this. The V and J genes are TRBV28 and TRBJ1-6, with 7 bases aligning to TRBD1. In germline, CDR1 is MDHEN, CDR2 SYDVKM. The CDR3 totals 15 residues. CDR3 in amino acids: CASSLSGGNNSPLHF. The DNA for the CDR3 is TGTGCCAGCAGCTTATCAGGGGGTAATAATTCACCCCTCCACTTT.

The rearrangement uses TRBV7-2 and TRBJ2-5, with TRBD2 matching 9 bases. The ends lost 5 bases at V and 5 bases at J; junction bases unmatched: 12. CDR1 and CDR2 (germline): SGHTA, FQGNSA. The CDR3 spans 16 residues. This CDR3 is CASSPIGAGGGETQYF. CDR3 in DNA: TGTGCCAGCAGCCCGATTGGAGCGGGAGGTGGGGAGACCCAGTACTTC.

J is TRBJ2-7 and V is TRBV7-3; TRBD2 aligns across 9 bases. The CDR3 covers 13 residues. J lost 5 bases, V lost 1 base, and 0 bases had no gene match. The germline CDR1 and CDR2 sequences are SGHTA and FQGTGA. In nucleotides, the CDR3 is TGTGCCAGCAGCTTAATAGCGGGGGACGAGCAGTACTTC. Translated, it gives CASSLIAGDEQYF. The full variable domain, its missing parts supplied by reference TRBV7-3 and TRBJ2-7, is GAGVSQTPSNKVTEKGKYVELRCDPISGHTALYWYRQSLGQGPEFLIYFQGTGAADDSGLPNDRFFAVRPEGSVSTLKIQRTERGDSAVYLCASSLIAGDEQYFGPGTRLTVT.

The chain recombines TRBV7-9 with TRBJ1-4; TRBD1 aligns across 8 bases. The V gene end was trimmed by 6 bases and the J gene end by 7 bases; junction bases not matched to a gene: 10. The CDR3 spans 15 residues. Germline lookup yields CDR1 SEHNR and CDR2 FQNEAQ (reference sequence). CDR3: CASRPGTGSGEKLFF. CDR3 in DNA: TGTGCCAGCAGGCCGGGGACAGGCTCGGGTGAAAAACTGTTTTTT. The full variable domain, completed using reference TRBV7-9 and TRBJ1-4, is DTGVSQNPRHKITKRGQNVTFRCDPISEHNRLYWYRQTLGQGPEFLTYFQNEAQLEKSRLLSDRFSAERPKGSFSTLEIQRTEQGDSAMYLCASRPGTGSGEKLFFGSGTQLSVL.

For the CDR3, the DNA is TGTGCCAGCTCACCGGTTAGCGGGAGTACCAATGAGCAGTTCTTC. It translates to CASSPVSGSTNEQFF. This chain links TRBV18 with TRBJ2-1, with TRBD2 identical over 9 bases. Germline CDR1 KGHSH, CDR2 LQKENI. V lost 3 bases to trimming and J lost 6 bases; unmatched junction nucleotides: 6. CDR3 length: 15 residues.

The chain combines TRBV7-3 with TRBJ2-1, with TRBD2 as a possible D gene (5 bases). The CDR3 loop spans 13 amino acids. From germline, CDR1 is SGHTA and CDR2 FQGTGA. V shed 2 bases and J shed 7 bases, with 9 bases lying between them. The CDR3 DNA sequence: TGTGCCAGCAGCTTATGGGAGTCTAATGAGCAGTTCTTC. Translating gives CASSLWESNEQFF.

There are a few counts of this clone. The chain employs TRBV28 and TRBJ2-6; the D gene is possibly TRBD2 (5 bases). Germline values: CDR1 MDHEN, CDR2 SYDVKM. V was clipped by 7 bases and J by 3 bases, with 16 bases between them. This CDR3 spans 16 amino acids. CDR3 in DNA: TGTGCCAGCAATCAGGCCGGGGTGGGTGGGGCCAACGTCCTGACTTTC. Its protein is CASNQAGVGGANVLTF.

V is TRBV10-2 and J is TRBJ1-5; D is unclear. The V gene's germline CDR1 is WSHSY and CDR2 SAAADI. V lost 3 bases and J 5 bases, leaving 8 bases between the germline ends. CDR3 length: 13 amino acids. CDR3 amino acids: CASSELAYQPQHF. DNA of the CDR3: TGCGCCAGCAGTGAACTCGCCTATCAGCCCCAGCATTTT.

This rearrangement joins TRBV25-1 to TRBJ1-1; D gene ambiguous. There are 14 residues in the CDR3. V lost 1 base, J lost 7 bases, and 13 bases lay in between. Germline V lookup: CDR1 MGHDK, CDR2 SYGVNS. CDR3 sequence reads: CASSELGGGGEAFF. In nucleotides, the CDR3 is TGTGCCAGCAGTGAATTAGGTGGAGGAGGTGAAGCTTTCTTT.

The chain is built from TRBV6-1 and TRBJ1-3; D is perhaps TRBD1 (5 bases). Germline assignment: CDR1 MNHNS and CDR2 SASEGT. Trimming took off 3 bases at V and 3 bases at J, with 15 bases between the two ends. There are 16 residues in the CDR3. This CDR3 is CASSDWAGNDGNTIYF. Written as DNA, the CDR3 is TGTGCCAGCAGTGACTGGGCAGGGAACGATGGAAACACCATATATTTT.

This CDR3 reads CASKGTPRSSYNSPLHF. Written as DNA, the CDR3 is TGTGCCAGCAAGGGGACACCCCGAAGCTCCTATAATTCACCCCTCCACTTT. This sequence joins TRBV3-1 (or the pseudogene TRBV3-2) and TRBJ1-6; the D gene is possibly TRBD1 (6 bases). The V end was cut by 7 bases, the J end by 0 bases, with 16 bases between. Germline loops: CDR1 LGHDT, CDR2 YNNKEL (reference sequence). This CDR3 has 17 amino acids.

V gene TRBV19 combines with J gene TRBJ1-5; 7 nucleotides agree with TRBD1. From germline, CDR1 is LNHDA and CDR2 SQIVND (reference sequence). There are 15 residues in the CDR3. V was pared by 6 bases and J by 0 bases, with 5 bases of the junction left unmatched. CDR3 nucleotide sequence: TGTGCCAGTAGGACGACAGGGTTTAGCAATCAGCCCCAGCATTTT. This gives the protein CASRTTGFSNQPQHF.

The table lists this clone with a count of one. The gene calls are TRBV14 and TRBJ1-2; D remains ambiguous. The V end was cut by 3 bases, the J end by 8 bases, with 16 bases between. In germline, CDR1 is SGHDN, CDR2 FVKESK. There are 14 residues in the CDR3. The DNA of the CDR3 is TGTGCCAGCAGCCAGAATTACAATTCGAGGGGCTACACCTTC. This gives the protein CASSQNYNSRGYTF.

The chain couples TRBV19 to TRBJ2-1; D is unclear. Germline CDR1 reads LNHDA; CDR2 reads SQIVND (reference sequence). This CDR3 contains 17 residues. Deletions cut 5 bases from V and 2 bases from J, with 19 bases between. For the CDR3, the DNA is TGTGCCAGTAGTCTCGTTCCGCCGGTAAGAACCTACAATGAGCAGTTCTTC. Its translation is CASSLVPPVRTYNEQFF.

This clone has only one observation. The CDR3: CASSIDLLAGNYGYTF. As DNA, the CDR3 is TGTGCCAGTAGTATAGACTTACTCGCGGGGAACTATGGCTACACCTTC. The chain has TRBV19 and TRBJ1-2; no clear D gene. CDR3 length equals 16 residues. V dropped 0 bases and J dropped 2 bases, with 13 bases sitting between them. The germline V gene encodes CDR1 LNHDA and CDR2 SQIVND (reference sequence).

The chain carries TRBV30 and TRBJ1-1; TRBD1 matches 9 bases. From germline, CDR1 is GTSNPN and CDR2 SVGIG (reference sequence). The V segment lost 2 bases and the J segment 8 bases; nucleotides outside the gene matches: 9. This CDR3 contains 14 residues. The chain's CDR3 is CAWSTWTGDREAFF. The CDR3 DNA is TGTGCCTGGAGTACCTGGACAGGGGACAGAGAAGCTTTCTTT.

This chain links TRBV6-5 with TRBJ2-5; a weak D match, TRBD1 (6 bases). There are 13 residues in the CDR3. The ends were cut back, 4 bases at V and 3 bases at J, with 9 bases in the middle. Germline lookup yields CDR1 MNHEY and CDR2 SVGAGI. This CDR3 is CASSSYREETQYF. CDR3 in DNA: TGTGCCAGCAGTTCTTACAGGGAAGAGACCCAGTACTTC.

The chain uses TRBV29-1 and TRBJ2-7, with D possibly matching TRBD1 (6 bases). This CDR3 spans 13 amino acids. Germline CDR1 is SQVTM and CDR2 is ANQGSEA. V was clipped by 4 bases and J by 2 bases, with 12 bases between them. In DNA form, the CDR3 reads TGCAGCGTTGGAGCAGGGGCGACCTACGAGCAGTACTTC. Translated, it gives CSVGAGATYEQYF.